The rows below give T cell receptor beta chains drawn from one sample of a study of PD-1 blockade in classical Hodgkin lymphoma. The protocol was immunoSEQ multiplex PCR, while the TCRdb copy is restricted to in-frame clones and leaves out a portion. Of some 9,300 clones in the sample, around 72% were seen once. The sample here was CD4+ T cells from blood, taken before the fourth cycle of nivolumab. The receptor source for this set is a human donor with classical Hodgkin lymphoma. The CDR3 runs from the conserved cysteine through the conserved F or W. A D gene is named only where the DNA matches it firmly. Clone size is not always given. Where it is, it says once, few, many or a class for expanded clones.

j_call cdr3_length v_call d_call clone_size cdr3_aa cdr3_nt
TRBJ1-1 15 TRBV7-2 . . CASSLGGHGNTEAFF TGTGCCAGCAGCTTAGGCGGTCACGGAAACACTGAAGCTTTCTTT
TRBJ1-1 13 TRBV6-6 . medium-sized CAGERQPNTEAFF TGTGCCGGCGAGAGGCAGCCGAACACTGAAGCTTTCTTT
TRBJ1-6 15 TRBV9 . . CASSVGDSLISPLHF TGTGCCAGCAGCGTAGGTGACAGTTTAATTTCACCCCTCCACTTT
TRBJ2-3 13 TRBV27 . . CASSFRLGDTQYF TGTGCCAGCAGTTTTAGGCTAGGAGATACGCAGTATTTT
TRBJ2-3 15 TRBV19 TRBD2 . CASRKQAGPTDTQYF TGTGCCAGTAGGAAGCAAGCGGGACCCACAGATACGCAGTATTTT
TRBJ1-2 14 TRBV7-2 TRBD1 . CASSPRTGVYGYTF TGTGCCAGCAGCCCCCGGACAGGTGTGTATGGCTACACCTTC
TRBJ2-2 15 TRBV28 TRBD1 once CASTLGDRGTGELFF TGTGCCAGCACCCTCGGGGACAGGGGCACCGGGGAGCTGTTTTTT
TRBJ2-2 13 TRBV5-1 . . CASSFGVAGELFF TGCGCCAGCAGCTTTGGGGTTGCCGGGGAGCTGTTTTTT
TRBJ2-4 12 TRBV6-1 . . CASSEDRIFQYF TGTGCCAGCAGTGAAGATCGAATTTTTCAGTACTTC
TRBJ1-2 14 TRBV7-2 . . CASSLVGTVYGYTF TGTGCCAGCAGCTTAGTCGGGACGGTCTATGGCTACACCTTC
TRBJ1-6 15 TRBV19 TRBD1 . CASSTGQGKGGHLHF TGTGCCAGTAGTACGGGACAGGGGAAAGGTGGTCACCTCCACTTT
TRBJ1-4 16 TRBV15 . . CATSRGSVATNEKLFF TGTGCCACCAGCAGAGGCTCAGTCGCAACTAATGAAAAACTGTTTTTT
TRBJ2-5 14 TRBV14 . . CASSLNRAQETQYF TGTGCCAGCAGCCTCAACAGGGCCCAAGAGACCCAGTACTTC
TRBJ2-7 14 TRBV10-3 TRBD1 . CAISRQGAIYEQYF TGTGCCATTTCGCGACAGGGGGCTATCTACGAGCAGTACTTC
TRBJ2-6 16 TRBV6-6 TRBD1 . CASTGQASSGANVLTF TGTGCCAGCACGGGACAGGCGAGCTCTGGGGCCAACGTCCTGACTTTC
TRBJ1-5 18 TRBV14 . . CASSQGMDRQRCNQPQHF TGTGCCAGCAGCCAAGGCATGGACAGACAAAGGTGCAATCAGCCCCAGCATTTT
TRBJ1-5 16 TRBV7-9 . . CASSLAGRTGNQPQHF TGTGCCAGCAGCTTAGCGGGCCGCACAGGGAATCAGCCCCAGCATTTT
TRBJ1-1 17 TRBV5-1 TRBD1 . CASSKALLDRGRTEAFF TGCGCCAGCAGCAAAGCCCTCCTGGACAGGGGAAGAACTGAAGCTTTCTTT
TRBJ1-6 13 TRBV6-4 TRBD1 . CASSEYRGSPLHF TGTGCCAGCAGTGAGTACAGGGGTTCACCCCTCCACTTT
TRBJ1-5 13 TRBV7-2 . . CASSLEGVGPQHF TGTGCCAGCAGCTTAGAGGGGGTGGGGCCCCAGCATTTT
TRBJ1-2 14 TRBV28 TRBD1 once CASSSRQGFYGYTF TGTGCCAGCAGTTCCCGACAGGGATTCTATGGCTACACCTTC
TRBJ2-3 15 TRBV7-9 . . CASSTTDTGTDTQYF TGTGCCAGCAGCACGACCGATACGGGCACAGATACGCAGTATTTT
TRBJ1-4 13 TRBV7-2 . . CASSLYTDEKLFF TGTGCCAGCAGCTTATACACCGATGAAAAACTGTTTTTT
TRBJ2-1 15 TRBV7-9 . few CASNTGTGSYNEQFF TGTGCCAGCAATACCGGGACCGGCTCCTACAATGAGCAGTTCTTC
TRBJ1-6 16 TRBV7-3 . . CASSLRAPEGGSPLHF TGTGCCAGCAGCTTAAGGGCACCGGAAGGTGGTTCACCCCTCCACTTT
TRBJ2-1 13 TRBV9 TRBD2 . CASSVGLAGGQFF TGTGCCAGCAGCGTGGGACTAGCGGGGGGACAGTTCTTC
TRBJ1-4 17 TRBV4-1 TRBD1 few CASSPKASGTGGEKLFF TGCGCCAGCAGCCCCAAGGCATCAGGGACAGGGGGTGAAAAACTGTTTTTT
TRBJ2-2 14 TRBV6-1 TRBD2 . CASSEWEGSGELFF TGTGCCAGCAGTGAATGGGAGGGGTCCGGGGAGCTGTTTTTT
TRBJ2-3 11 TRBV29-1 . . CSGGWTDTQYF TGCAGCGGGGGGTGGACAGATACGCAGTATTTT
TRBJ2-7 15 TRBV9 . few CASSSHVDTPYEQYF TGTGCCAGCAGCTCACACGTGGACACCCCCTACGAGCAGTACTTC
TRBJ1-2 15 TRBV25-1 . . CASSPGGGGAYGYTF TGTGCCAGCAGTCCCGGAGGGGGGGGCGCCTATGGCTACACCTTC
TRBJ1-1 14 TRBV6-5 . . CASSYEPGRNEAFF TGTGCCAGCAGTTATGAACCTGGACGGAATGAAGCTTTCTTT
TRBJ2-1 13 TRBV28 . few CASSRPVVHEQFF TGTGCCAGCAGCCGGCCGGTGGTTCATGAGCAGTTCTTC
TRBJ1-6 13 TRBV7-9 . . CASSLAPLQPLHF TGTGCCAGCAGCTTAGCTCCTCTTCAGCCCCTCCACTTT
TRBJ2-3 17 TRBV5-6 TRBD1 . CASSFAYETGVTDTQYF TGTGCCAGCAGCTTCGCGTATGAGACAGGGGTCACAGATACGCAGTATTTT
TRBJ1-2 13 TRBV5-1 . . CASSLERFGGYTF TGCGCCAGCAGCTTGGAAAGATTCGGTGGCTACACCTTC
TRBJ2-7 11 TRBV7-2 . . CASSYRYEQYF TGTGCCAGCAGCTACCGATACGAGCAGTACTTC
TRBJ1-3 17 TRBV19 . . CASSLGGPVPSGNTIYF TGTGCCAGTTCACTAGGGGGACCAGTCCCCTCTGGAAACACCATATATTTT
TRBJ1-1 16 TRBV18 . . CASSPGEGLMNTEAFF TGTGCCAGCTCACCGGGTGAGGGCCTCATGAACACTGAAGCTTTCTTT
TRBJ2-3 22 TRBV28 TRBD2 . CASRGIRGAAVRSGRRTDTQYF TGTGCCAGCAGAGGCATTAGAGGGGCGGCGGTCCGAAGCGGGAGACGCACAGATACGCAGTATTTT
TRBJ1-5 16 TRBV2 TRBD1 . CASSSSRGMSNQPQHF TGTGCCAGCAGTTCCTCCAGGGGGATGAGCAATCAGCCCCAGCATTTT
TRBJ1-3 15 TRBV5-5 . . CASSLGAGVGNTIYF TGTGCCAGCAGCTTGGGGGCAGGGGTTGGAAACACCATATATTTT
TRBJ2-3 15 TRBV29-1 . . CSVDPGGASEDTQYF TGCAGCGTTGATCCAGGGGGGGCGTCCGAAGATACGCAGTATTTT
TRBJ2-7 15 TRBV9 . few CASSVDTGKSYEQYF TGTGCCAGCAGCGTAGACACAGGGAAGAGCTACGAGCAGTACTTC